This T cell receptor (beta chain) was recorded in a study of immune evolution from preneoplasia to lung adenocarcinoma. The assay was immunoSEQ multiplex PCR, and TCRdb's table has in-frame clones only and misses some. The table includes approximately 7,200 clones, 77% detected once. General observations from the study: Highest clonality occurred in KRAS-mutant, not EGFR-mutant or double wild-type, nodules. Top clone share appeared to fall from AAH through AIS, MIA, adenocarcinoma.

The CDR3 is 18 residues long. Germline lookup yields CDR1 LNHDA and CDR2 SQIVND (reference sequence). The V and J ends lost 4 bases and 4 bases, in that order; junction bases with no gene match: 16. As concerns this clone: Its antigen is not known.

What was sequenced was FFPE lung adenocarcinoma in situ tissue. The V and J genes are TRBV19 and TRBJ1-2, with TRBD1 matching over 9 bases. The source of this sequence is a person aged 55-80 years with lung adenocarcinoma. The CDR3 here is CASSTGTGSLGSAYGYTF. The CDR3 coding sequence is TGTGCCAGTAGTACTGGGACAGGGAGCCTAGGATCCGCCTATGGCTACACCTTC.